Listed below are T cell receptor beta chains from one sample, sequenced in a study of human T cells and chemical hapten exposure. TCRdb fed the RACE reads into MiXCR, producing one record per CDR3 protein. The data show about 120,000 distinct CDR3 sequences, approximately 12% seen once. Material: whole blood, obtained in connection with sensitization to the hapten diphenylcyclopropenone (DPC). These receptors came from a woman aged 18-29 years with alopecia areata. Some clones in this sample may be carry-over from other donors' samples. The CDR3 runs from the conserved cysteine through the conserved F or W. The D gene is left open where the match is weak. The size field is filled for only some rows; it gives once, few, many or a size class.

cdr3_aa	cdr3_nt	clone_size	j_call	d_call	v_call	cdr3_length
CASSLVRGTTEAFF	TGTGCCAGCAGCTTGGTCAGGGGAACCACTGAAGCTTTCTTT	-	TRBJ1-1	-	TRBV5-8	14
CSARDYGTVSGELFF	TGCAGTGCTAGAGATTACGGGACAGTATCCGGGGAGCTGTTTTTT	-	TRBJ2-2	TRBD1	TRBV20-1	15
CASSFYSNTEAFF	TGTGCCAGCAGCTTTTACAGCAACACTGAAGCTTTCTTT	-	TRBJ1-1	-	TRBV5-4	13
CASRVTETQYF	TGTGCCAGCAGGGTAACGGAGACCCAGTACTTC	many	TRBJ2-5	-	TRBV6-2/TRBV6-3	11
CASSPVGGVRTDTQYF	TGTGCCAGCAGCCCCGTAGGGGGGGTCCGCACAGATACGCAGTATTTT	few	TRBJ2-3	-	TRBV7-2	16
CAHRQATNEKLFF	TGTGCCCATCGACAGGCAACTAATGAAAAACTGTTTTTT	-	TRBJ1-4	-	TRBV30	13
CASSLYPAYEQYF	TGTGCCAGCAGTTTATATCCAGCGTACGAGCAGTACTTC	-	TRBJ2-7	-	TRBV28	13
CSVQPDPGNTIYF	TGCAGCGTCCAGCCTGACCCAGGAAACACCATATATTTT	-	TRBJ1-3	-	TRBV29-1	13
CAIFNYGYTF	TGTGCCATCTTTAACTATGGCTACACCTTC	few	TRBJ1-2	-	TRBV12-3/TRBV12-4	10
CASSSAVGARDTDTQYF	TGTGCCAGCAGTTCCGCCGTCGGGGCGCGAGACACAGATACGCAGTATTTT	many	TRBJ2-3	-	TRBV6-6	17
CASSQVDRGNTEAFF	TGCGCCAGCAGCCAAGTGGACAGGGGGAACACTGAAGCTTTCTTT	-	TRBJ1-1	TRBD1	TRBV4-3	15
CASSESQGPTYEQYF	TGTGCCAGCAGTGAAAGTCAGGGCCCGACCTACGAGCAGTACTTC	-	TRBJ2-7	-	TRBV6-1	15
CAWSVNRVETQYF	TGTGCCTGGAGTGTTAATAGGGTCGAGACCCAGTACTTC	-	TRBJ2-5	-	TRBV30	13
CASSFGALNGDSPLHF	TGCGCCAGCAGCTTTGGGGCCCTGAACGGGGATTCACCCCTCCACTTT	few	TRBJ1-6	-	TRBV5-1	16
CASSLVQGVNSPLHF	TGTGCCAGCAGTTTAGTTCAGGGGGTCAATTCACCCCTCCACTTT	-	TRBJ1-6	TRBD1	TRBV27	15
CASSLDPGYTDTQYF	TGTGCCAGCAGCTTAGATCCGGGTTACACAGATACGCAGTATTTT	-	TRBJ2-3	-	TRBV11-2	15
CASSLVFTDTQYF	TGTGCCAGCAGCTTAGTCTTTACAGATACGCAGTATTTT	few	TRBJ2-3	-	TRBV7-6	13
CSASGWGQPQHF	TGCAGTGCTTCAGGATGGGGTCAGCCCCAGCATTTT	many	TRBJ1-5	-	TRBV20-1	12
CASSQKLFQETQYF	TGCGCCAGCAGCCAAAAGCTATTTCAAGAGACCCAGTACTTC	-	TRBJ2-5	-	TRBV4-3	14
CSVDSGDTDTQYF	TGCAGCGTTGATTCAGGGGACACAGATACGCAGTATTTT	few	TRBJ2-3	-	TRBV29-1	13
CASSQVAGPYEQYF	TGCGCCAGCAGCCAAGTGGCGGGGCCCTACGAGCAGTACTTC	many	TRBJ2-7	-	TRBV4-3	14
CASSRGVSGANVLTF	TGTGCCAGCAGTAGAGGGGTCTCCGGGGCCAACGTCCTGACTTTC	many	TRBJ2-6	-	TRBV6-2/TRBV6-3	15
CASSTEDRVVSPLHF	TGTGCCAGCAGCACAGAGGACAGGGTGGTTTCACCCCTCCACTTT	-	TRBJ1-6	TRBD1	TRBV4-2	15
CASSQINRGANYGYTF	TGCGCCAGCAGCCAGATTAACAGGGGAGCTAACTATGGCTACACCTTC	-	TRBJ1-2	TRBD1	TRBV4-3	16
CSASRSLLAPVKETQYF	TGCAGTGCTAGTCGGTCCCTTCTGGCCCCCGTAAAAGAGACCCAGTACTTC	few	TRBJ2-5	-	TRBV20-1	17
CASSPRGGLNTEAFF	TGTGCCAGCTCACCACGAGGGGGCCTGAACACTGAAGCTTTCTTT	-	TRBJ1-1	TRBD1	TRBV18	15
CSARDGGFSDTQPQHF	TGCAGTGCTAGAGATGGGGGATTCTCCGATACCCAGCCCCAGCATTTT	-	TRBJ1-5	-	TRBV20-1	16
CASSPSGVPYNEQFF	TGTGCCAGCAGCCCATCGGGGGTCCCCTACAATGAGCAGTTCTTC	-	TRBJ2-1	-	TRBV14	15
CASSLFRGDTQYF	TGTGCCAGCAGCTTGTTTCGGGGAGATACGCAGTATTTT	-	TRBJ2-3	-	TRBV5-4	13
CASSLEGGGRPTDTQYF	TGTGCCAGCAGCTTAGAGGGCGGGGGGCGCCCCACAGATACGCAGTATTTT	few	TRBJ2-3	TRBD2	TRBV7-9	17
CASSLTAQETQYF	TGTGCCAGCAGCTTGACAGCTCAAGAGACCCAGTACTTC	few	TRBJ2-5	-	TRBV5-4	13
CASSDKRLNTEAFF	TGTGCCAGCAGTGATAAGCGCCTGAACACTGAAGCTTTCTTT	many	TRBJ1-1	-	TRBV2	14
CASSYTTGQGFSEQYF	TGTGCCAGCAGTTACACTACGGGACAGGGTTTCAGCGAGCAGTACTTC	few	TRBJ2-7	TRBD1	TRBV6-5	16
CASSLVQGYEQYF	TGTGCCAGCAGCTTAGTACAGGGATACGAGCAGTACTTC	few	TRBJ2-7	-	TRBV11-2	13
CSVVFNIQYF	TGCAGCGTTGTTTTCAACATTCAGTACTTC	many	TRBJ2-4	-	TRBV29-1	10
CSVEGDYTIYF	TGCAGCGTTGAAGGGGATTACACCATATATTTT	-	TRBJ1-3	-	TRBV29-1	11
CSATPDSTDTQYF	TGCAGTGCAACCCCCGATAGCACAGATACGCAGTATTTT	few	TRBJ2-3	-	TRBV20-1	13
CSATSGTPPYEQYF	TGCAGTGCTACTTCCGGGACTCCTCCCTACGAGCAGTACTTC	-	TRBJ2-7	-	TRBV20-1	14
CASSFGDRAQPQHF	TGTGCCAGCAGCTTTGGGGACAGGGCTCAGCCCCAGCATTTT	-	TRBJ1-5	TRBD1	TRBV7-2	14
CASSPTGTGAFF	TGTGCCAGCAGCCCTACCGGGACAGGGGCTTTCTTT	-	TRBJ1-1	TRBD1	TRBV3-1	12
CASTVNPYSNQPQHF	TGTGCCAGCACGGTAAATCCATATAGCAATCAGCCCCAGCATTTT	few	TRBJ1-5	-	TRBV6-5	15
CASAPDSQVQHF	TGTGCCAGCGCCCCTGACAGTCAGGTCCAGCATTTT	-	TRBJ1-5	-	TRBV2	12
CASSLAGNSPLHF	TGTGCCAGCAGCTTAGCTGGTAATTCACCCCTCCACTTT	few	TRBJ1-6	-	TRBV11-2	13
CASSQKTGRVSTEAFF	TGTGCCAGCAGCCAAAAGACAGGGCGGGTTTCGACTGAAGCTTTCTTT	many	TRBJ1-1	TRBD1	TRBV13	16